The 24 T cell receptor beta chains presented below share a single source sample, sequenced in a study of OX40 agonist ivuxolimab in advanced cancers. Sequencing used immunoSEQ multiplex PCR; TCRdb keeps in-frame clones, though not all of them. The sample records roughly 70,000 clones, roughly 88% being singletons. The sample consisted of CD4+ or CD8+ T cells sorted from blood, taken in a trial of the OX40 agonist ivuxolimab. These receptors all stem from an adult with an advanced solid tumor such as melanoma, head and neck, liver or kidney cancer.

The rearrangement uses TRBV20-1 and TRBJ1-2; D not certain. With 0 bases removed from V and 4 bases from J, the gap between germline ends came to 3 bases. Per germline, CDR1 DFQATT and CDR2 SNEGSKA (reference sequence). CDR3 length: 11 amino acids. The CDR3 DNA reads as TGCAGTGCTAGAGATTCCTATGGCTACACCTTC. As protein: CSARDSYGYTF.

The rearrangement joins TRBV6-6 to TRBJ2-7, with no clear D. V shed 5 bases and J shed 3 bases, with 8 bases lying between them. The CDR3 is 12 residues long. The germline V gene encodes CDR1 MNHNY and CDR2 SVGAGI (reference sequence). This chain's CDR3 is CASSVSDYEQYF. The CDR3 nucleotides read TGTGCCAGCAGTGTCAGCGACTACGAGCAGTACTTC.

The gene calls are TRBV19 and TRBJ2-7; a possible D gene is TRBD2 (5 bases). The length of the CDR3 is 12 residues. Germline CDR1 reads LNHDA; CDR2 reads SQIVND (reference sequence). Trimming removed 6 bases from V and 6 bases from J, with 12 bases in between. CDR3 DNA sequence: TGTGCCAGTAGCCTCCTAGAGGGCGAGCAGTACTTC. It is translated as CASSLLEGEQYF.

The chain links TRBV6-5 to TRBJ1-1; 7 positions match TRBD1. Germline V gene lookup returns CDR1 MNHEY and CDR2 SVGAGI. V dropped 5 bases and J dropped 2; count of bases not matched to a gene: 8. The CDR3 covers 15 residues. The CDR3 protein is CASSQRNRGNTEAFF. Here the CDR3 DNA reads TGTGCCAGCAGTCAGCGCAACAGGGGAAACACTGAAGCTTTCTTT.

This clone was seen just once. The chain is built from TRBV19 and TRBJ1-5; possibly TRBD1 for D (6 bases). V lost 5 bases to trimming and J lost 12 bases, with 20 bases between them. CDR3 length equals 14 residues. Per germline, CDR1 LNHDA and CDR2 SQIVND (reference sequence). CDR3 bases: TGTGCCAGTAGTCCAGGTGGGACAAACAGGCGCCAGCATTTT. The encoded protein is CASSPGGTNRRQHF.

The chain uses TRBV14 and TRBJ2-3; D might be TRBD2 (5 bases). The CDR3 length is 14 residues. V was shortened by 3 bases and J by 7 bases, with 14 bases between the two germline ends. Germline V CDR1 and CDR2: SGHDN, FVKESK. The CDR3 spells CASSHGKGMNTQYF. CDR3 DNA sequence: TGTGCCAGCAGCCACGGGAAGGGCATGAATACGCAGTATTTT.

This sequence joins TRBV30 and TRBJ2-2, with 7 bases fitting TRBD2. Germline V gene sequence: CDR1 GTSNPN, CDR2 SVGIG (reference sequence). Unmatched junction bases numbered 11, after V lost 6 bases and J lost 4 bases. The CDR3 totals 15 residues. The CDR3 region has the DNA TGTGCCTGCAGTAGCCGCTGGGGGGGCACCGGGGAGCTGTTTTTT. It translates to CACSSRWGGTGELFF.

The rearrangement joins TRBV7-8 to TRBJ2-5; 9 bases are shared with TRBD2. This CDR3 contains 16 residues. Germline CDR1 and CDR2: SGHVS and FQNEAQ. The V gene end was trimmed by 1 base and the J gene end by 7 bases; junction bases not matched to a gene: 10. CDR3 sequence: CASSLVASGAGGTQYF. The CDR3 DNA reads TGTGCCAGCAGCTTAGTGGCTAGCGGGGCTGGAGGGACCCAGTACTTC.

V usage is TRBV9 and J usage is TRBJ1-2; a weak D match, TRBD1 (6 bases). Germline V gene sequence: CDR1 SGDLS, CDR2 YYNGEE. The CDR3 runs 14 residues. Trimming took off 1 base at V and 4 bases at J, with 11 bases between the two ends. The CDR3 nucleotides are TGTGCCAGCAGCGTATTACAGGGATTCTATGGCTACACCTTC. It specifies CASSVLQGFYGYTF.

The chain joins TRBV2 to TRBJ2-1, with 8 bases identical to TRBD1. This CDR3 has 15 residues. The germline V gene encodes CDR1 SNHLY and CDR2 FYNNEI. The V gene end was trimmed by 6 bases and the J gene end by 1 base; junction bases not matched to a gene: 5. In DNA, the CDR3 is TGTGCCAGCAGGGAACAGGGGGGATCCTACAATGAGCAGTTCTTC. It codes for CASREQGGSYNEQFF.

This clone appeared once. The chain has TRBV30 and TRBJ2-5, with D unclear. CDR1 and CDR2 (germline): GTSNPN, SVGIG (reference sequence). V was cut by 2 bases and J by 1 base, with 8 bases left in between. The CDR3 runs to 13 residues. This CDR3 is CAWSRSSQETQYF. CDR3 sequence (DNA): TGTGCCTGGAGTAGGAGCAGCCAAGAGACCCAGTACTTC.

This clone was found a few times. The chain is built from TRBV9 and TRBJ1-1; 9 positions match TRBD1. Germline V gives CDR1 SGDLS, CDR2 YYNGEE. V lost 4 bases and J lost 1; bases outside the gene matches: 5. This CDR3 spans 15 amino acids. The CDR3 protein is CASSTRDRANTEAFF. The CDR3 DNA is TGTGCCAGCAGCACCCGGGACAGGGCGAACACTGAAGCTTTCTTT. The full variable domain, its missing parts supplied by reference TRBV9 and TRBJ1-1, is DSGVTQTPKHLITATGQRVTLRCSPRSGDLSVYWYQQSLDQGLQFLIQYYNGEERAKGNILERFSAQQFPDLHSELNLSSLELGDSALYFCASSTRDRANTEAFFGQGTRLTVV.

The chain combines TRBV6-5 with TRBJ2-7, with D tentatively TRBD1 or TRBD2 (5 bases each). The CDR3 loop spans 13 amino acids. In germline, CDR1 is MNHEY, CDR2 SVGAGI. V shed 8 bases and J shed 2 bases, with 13 bases lying between them. CDR3 in amino acids: CASRPVGPYEQYF. The CDR3 DNA sequence: TGTGCCAGCCGACCCGTGGGACCCTACGAGCAGTACTTC.

In this sample, this clone turned up a few times. The V call is TRBV25-1, the J call TRBJ2-1; 9 nucleotides align to TRBD2. CDR3 size: 18 residues. Germline values: CDR1 MGHDK, CDR2 SYGVNS. Losses at the gene ends were 5 bases for V and 0 bases for J; bases not matched to a gene: 11. CDR3 protein: CASSLAGAHTSSYNEQFF. Here the CDR3 DNA reads TGTGCCAGCAGTTTAGCGGGAGCTCATACAAGCTCCTACAATGAGCAGTTCTTC.

This chain connects TRBV7-6 to TRBJ2-1; 7 nucleotides line up with TRBD1. Germline V gene data show CDR1 as SGHVS and CDR2 as FNYEAQ. There are 15 residues in the CDR3. The junction had 4 bases not matched to a gene; V was cut back by 5 bases and J by 0 bases. This CDR3 reads CASSQTGPSYNEQFF. CDR3 nucleotide sequence: TGTGCCAGCAGCCAGACAGGGCCCTCCTACAATGAGCAGTTCTTC.

The rearrangement joins TRBV7-9 to TRBJ2-3; possible D gene TRBD2, 6 bases. Germline CDR1 is SEHNR and CDR2 is FQNEAQ (reference sequence). This CDR3 region has 14 residues. The V gene lost 5 bases and the J gene lost 6 bases, with 15 bases spanning the gap. This CDR3 is CASSISTGGDTQYF. CDR3 coding DNA: TGTGCCAGCAGCATATCGACTGGAGGGGATACGCAGTATTTT.

This clone is medium-sized (0.01 to 0.1%). This chain links TRBV7-2 with TRBJ1-5; a possible D gene is TRBD1 (6 bases). The CDR3 is 15 amino acids. CDR1 and CDR2 from the germline V gene are SGHTA and FQGNSA. V lost 2 bases and J lost 3, with 11 bases in between. The CDR3 DNA reads TGTGCCAGCAGCTTAAGCGGACAGCTCAATCAGCCCCAGCATTTT. It specifies CASSLSGQLNQPQHF.

J is TRBJ1-5 and V is TRBV30; D unresolved. The CDR3 consists of 12 residues. V was trimmed by 1 base and J by 2 bases, leaving 3 bases between them. CDR1 and CDR2 (germline): GTSNPN, SVGIG (reference sequence). The CDR3 sequence: CAWSGGNQPQHF. CDR3 DNA sequence: TGTGCCTGGAGTGGGGGCAATCAGCCCCAGCATTTT.

This clone has only a few counts. V is TRBV5-5 and J is TRBJ1-5; D remains ambiguous. The length of the CDR3 is 13 residues. Deletions cut 9 bases from V and 3 bases from J, with 13 bases between. Germline CDR1 is SGHKS and CDR2 is YYEKEE (reference sequence). The CDR3 sequence is CATSGSLNQPQHF. In DNA form, the CDR3 reads TGTGCCACTTCGGGAAGTCTCAATCAGCCCCAGCATTTT.

This clone occurred once. CDR3 loop: CASSWNSMNTEAFF. Written as DNA, the CDR3 is TGTGCCAGTAGTTGGAACAGTATGAACACTGAAGCTTTCTTT. The chain combines TRBV19 with TRBJ1-1; D gene uncertain. CDR1 LNHDA and CDR2 SQIVND come from the germline V gene (reference sequence). Trimming shortened V by 5 bases and J by 0 bases, and 10 bases separated the two germline ends. The CDR3 has 14 amino acids.

The chain joins TRBV19 to TRBJ2-6; TRBD1 matches at 8 bases. Losses at the gene ends were 5 bases for V and 3 bases for J; bases not matched to a gene: 15. The CDR3 has 19 amino acids. Germline CDR1 and CDR2: LNHDA and SQIVND (reference sequence). The CDR3 region has the DNA TGTGCCAGTAGTCCTGGACAGGGAAAAAGGATTGGTGGGGCCAACGTCCTGACTTTC. Residues: CASSPGQGKRIGGANVLTF.

The chain has TRBV9 and TRBJ2-6; tentatively, D is TRBD1 (6 bases). The germline gives CDR1 SGDLS, CDR2 YYNGEE. V dropped 4 bases and J dropped 2 bases, with 10 bases sitting between them. The CDR3 extends over 15 amino acids. The CDR3 sequence: CASSSHRAGANVLTF. DNA of the CDR3: TGTGCCAGCAGCTCCCACAGGGCTGGGGCCAACGTCCTGACTTTC.

The CDR3 region is CASREWAGVNQPQHF. CDR3 in DNA: TGTGCCAGTAGGGAATGGGCAGGCGTCAATCAGCCCCAGCATTTT. The J gene is TRBJ1-5, the V gene TRBV19; no firm D call. CDR1 LNHDA and CDR2 SQIVND come from the germline V gene (reference sequence). The V and J ends lost 6 bases and 3 bases respectively, with 15 bases between them. The CDR3 is 15 amino acids.

The chain couples TRBV5-8 to TRBJ2-7; the D gene is possibly TRBD2 (6 bases). This CDR3 has 15 residues. Deletions cut 4 bases from V and 3 bases from J, with 17 bases between. The germline gives CDR1 SGHTS, CDR2 YDEGEE. CDR3 amino acids: CASSPEGVGDYEQYF. CDR3 in DNA: TGTGCCAGCAGCCCGGAGGGCGTAGGGGACTACGAGCAGTACTTC.